These T cell receptor beta chains were read from a single sample in a study of blood T cell repertoires in COVID-19. Profiling relied on immunoSEQ multiplex PCR, and the TCRdb table lists in-frame clones only, not all of them. The sample lists about 99,000 clones; about 83% were seen once. The specimen sequenced was peripheral blood. All receptors come from an older man with active or convalescent COVID-19. Each CDR3 is given with its conserved first and last residue. D genes are given only for firm matches. A clone size is listed for some rows: how often the clone was seen (once, few, many), or a class if it is expanded.

J: TRBJ2-5
V: TRBV10-3
D: -
size: once
DNA: TGTGCCATCAGAACCTGGGGGGAGGAGACCCAGTACTTC
CDR3: CAIRTWGEETQYF

J: TRBJ2-7
V: TRBV18
D: TRBD2
size: -
DNA: TGTGCCAGCTCCGTGACTAGCGGGGGGATCAACGAGCAGTACTTC
CDR3: CASSVTSGGINEQYF

J: TRBJ2-5
V: TRBV7-9
D: TRBD2
size: -
DNA: TGTGCCAGCAGCTTAGGACTAGCGGGGACCCAAGAGACCCAGTACTTC
CDR3: CASSLGLAGTQETQYF

J: TRBJ2-5
V: TRBV7-6
D: TRBD2
size: -
DNA: TGTGCCAGCAGCGGACTAGCGGGGTTCTCGGAAGAGACCCAGTACTTC
CDR3: CASSGLAGFSEETQYF

J: TRBJ2-1
V: TRBV4-2
D: -
size: -
DNA: TGTGCCAGCAGCCAAATCGGGACTGACGTTGGTGAGCAGTTCTTC
CDR3: CASSQIGTDVGEQFF

J: TRBJ2-3
V: TRBV10-3
D: -
size: -
DNA: TGTGCCATCAGGAGCGGTGCTAGCACAGATACGCAGTATTTT
CDR3: CAIRSGASTDTQYF

J: TRBJ1-4
V: TRBV5-4
D: -
size: -
DNA: TGTGCCAGCAGCTCCGGCGGGGATCGGGAAAAACTGTTTTTT
CDR3: CASSSGGDREKLFF

J: TRBJ1-2
V: TRBV5-1
D: TRBD1
size: -
DNA: TGCGCCAGCAGCTTGCAAGGACAGGGTTGGAACTATGGCTACACCTTC
CDR3: CASSLQGQGWNYGYTF

J: TRBJ1-2
V: TRBV28
D: TRBD1
size: -
DNA: TGTGCCAGCAGTTTAAGGACAGGGGGCGACGCACTAGGCTACACCTTC
CDR3: CASSLRTGGDALGYTF

J: TRBJ2-1
V: TRBV7-2
D: -
size: -
DNA: TGTGCCAGCAGCTTGGGGGGTGAGCAGTTCTTC
CDR3: CASSLGGEQFF

J: TRBJ1-5
V: TRBV19
D: -
size: -
DNA: TGTGCCAGTAGGGAGGGGCAGGCGAGCAATCAGCCCCAGCATTTT
CDR3: CASREGQASNQPQHF

J: TRBJ1-1
V: TRBV27
D: -
size: -
DNA: TGTGCCAGCAGTTTATCGAATGTCGGGTATGCTTTCTTT
CDR3: CASSLSNVGYAFF

J: TRBJ1-2
V: TRBV19
D: -
size: many
DNA: TGTGCCAGTAGTAAGGGGTTCGCAGGGGACTATGGCTACACCTTC
CDR3: CASSKGFAGDYGYTF

J: TRBJ1-2
V: TRBV5-1
D: -
size: -
DNA: TGCGCCAGCAGCTGGGGGGTTGGTGGCTACACCTTC
CDR3: CASSWGVGGYTF

J: TRBJ1-1
V: TRBV5-1
D: TRBD1
size: -
DNA: TGCGCCAGCAGCTTGGCCCCTAGACAGGGGAGGCTGAACACTGAAGCTTTCTTT
CDR3: CASSLAPRQGRLNTEAFF

J: TRBJ1-1
V: TRBV18
D: -
size: -
DNA: TGTGCCAGCTCACCAGAAGACAGACTGAACACTGAAGCTTTCTTT
CDR3: CASSPEDRLNTEAFF

J: TRBJ1-1
V: TRBV6-5
D: -
size: -
DNA: TGTGCCAGCAGGCGGACAGCGAACACTGAAGCTTTCTTT
CDR3: CASRRTANTEAFF

J: TRBJ1-2
V: TRBV5-4
D: -
size: -
DNA: TGTGCCAGCAGCTACCGGGATCCCTACTCGGGGGGCTACACCTTC
CDR3: CASSYRDPYSGGYTF

J: TRBJ1-6
V: TRBV19
D: TRBD1
size: once
DNA: TGTGCCAGTAGTACCACCGCGGACAGGGCGGGCTCACCCCTCCACTTT
CDR3: CASSTTADRAGSPLHF

J: TRBJ1-5
V: TRBV11-2
D: -
size: -
DNA: TGTGCCAGCAGCTTAGATCATGGGGGCGGGGGGCAGCCCCAGCATTTT
CDR3: CASSLDHGGGGQPQHF

J: TRBJ1-5
V: TRBV14
D: -
size: -
DNA: TGTGCCAGCGGGCGTTTCTTCAATCAGCCCCAGCATTTT
CDR3: CASGRFFNQPQHF

J: TRBJ1-2
V: TRBV7-9
D: TRBD1
size: -
DNA: TGTGCCAGCAGCCCGAGGACAGGGGGAGGCTACACCTTC
CDR3: CASSPRTGGGYTF

J: TRBJ1-2
V: TRBV28
D: -
size: -
DNA: TGTGCCAGCACCTCGACGGGGGTGGGGGTCTATGGCTACACCTTC
CDR3: CASTSTGVGVYGYTF

J: TRBJ2-7
V: TRBV28
D: TRBD1
size: -
DNA: TGTGCCAGCAGTATCGGACAGGGCTCCTACGAGCAGTACTTC
CDR3: CASSIGQGSYEQYF

J: TRBJ1-1
V: TRBV30
D: -
size: -
DNA: TGTGCCTGGAGTGACAGGGCTCCGAACACTGAAGCTTTCTTT
CDR3: CAWSDRAPNTEAFF

J: TRBJ1-2
V: TRBV6-1
D: TRBD1
size: -
DNA: TGTGCCAGCAGTGAACTTGTACGCCAGGGGGCTGCGGGCTACACCTTC
CDR3: CASSELVRQGAAGYTF

J: TRBJ2-1
V: TRBV28
D: TRBD2
size: -
DNA: TGTGCCAGCAGATCAAGCGGGGGAGCCAATGAGCAGTTCTTC
CDR3: CASRSSGGANEQFF